One and the same sample provided the 24 T cell receptor beta chains below, sequenced in a study of T cells in Graves' hyperthyroidism and ophthalmopathy. RNA transcripts provided the source from which TCR beta CDR3 regions were amplified. HTBI primers were used for first-round RT-PCR of the TCR CDR3. TCRdb re-derived calls from the multiplex PCR reads in MiXCR, one entry per CDR3 protein. The table has about 290,000 distinct CDR3 sequences, less than 15% seen once. The sample was blood. These receptors were obtained from a woman aged 30 to 39 with Graves' hyperthyroidism that later progressed to Graves' ophthalmopathy.

This clonotype was found many times. The chain employs TRBV20-1 and TRBJ2-4, with D perhaps matching TRBD1 or TRBD2 (6 bases each). V was pared by 5 bases and J by 2 bases, with 19 bases between. The V gene's germline CDR1 is DFQATT and CDR2 SNEGSKA (reference sequence). CDR3 length equals 16 residues. This CDR3 reads CSAPLWGAVTKNIQYF. The CDR3 coding sequence is TGCAGTGCTCCCCTATGGGGGGCGGTGACCAAAAACATTCAGTACTTC.

This clonotype was counted many times. V is TRBV12-3 or TRBV12-4 and J is TRBJ1-1, with no clear D. V shed 1 base and J shed 0 bases, with 9 bases lying between them. The CDR3 runs 15 residues. CDR3 loop: CASSLGLGLNTEAFF. CDR3 coding DNA: TGTGCCAGCAGTTTAGGTTTAGGCCTGAACACTGAAGCTTTCTTT.

The chain uses TRBV28 and TRBJ2-7, with a tentative D call TRBD2 (6 bases). CDR1 MDHEN and CDR2 SYDVKM come from the germline V gene. The CDR3 loop spans 13 amino acids. V was cut by 8 bases and J by 6 bases, with 17 bases left in between. CDR3 coding DNA: TGTGCCAGCGGTGGTCAGGTGGGAGGCGAGCAGTACTTC. Translation gives CASGGQVGGEQYF.

This clonotype was counted ten times or more. The chain links TRBV20-1 to TRBJ2-7, with 7 bases aligning to TRBD2. In germline, CDR1 is DFQATT, CDR2 SNEGSKA (reference sequence). The CDR3 is 11 residues long. Trimming cost V 3 bases and J 4 bases; bases outside gene matches: 0. The CDR3 region is CSARREYEQYF. The CDR3, as DNA: TGCAGTGCTAGGCGGGAGTACGAGCAGTACTTC.

This chain connects TRBV6-2 or TRBV6-3 to TRBJ2-1, with 9 bases that match TRBD2. The CDR3 sequence is 14 residues long. Germline trimming cut 5 bases from V and 9 bases from J; bases unmatched to any gene: 8. Germline V lookup: CDR1 MNHEY, CDR2 SVGEGT. The CDR3 coding sequence is TGTGCCAGCAGTGCCACCGGGACTAGCCTTGAGCAGTTCTTC. Amino acids: CASSATGTSLEQFF.

This clonotype was seen repeatedly, ten times or more. The chain has TRBV2 and TRBJ2-3; no reliable D call. Germline V gene lookup returns CDR1 SNHLY and CDR2 FYNNEI. The CDR3 has 17 residues. The V and J ends lost 4 bases and 2 bases respectively, with 19 bases between them. The CDR3 spells CASSAYRLGSITDTQYF. The CDR3 DNA is TGTGCCAGCAGTGCGTATCGACTCGGGTCTATCACAGATACGCAGTATTTT.

The chain couples TRBV9 to TRBJ2-3, with TRBD2 matching over 8 bases. This CDR3 is built from 15 residues. Germline CDR1 is SGDLS and CDR2 is YYNGEE. V lost 0 bases, J lost 3 bases, and 3 bases stayed unmatched. The CDR3 region is CASSVESGRTDTQYF. The CDR3 DNA reads as TGTGCCAGCAGCGTAGAGAGCGGGAGAACAGATACGCAGTATTTT.

This chain uses TRBV20-1 with TRBJ2-1; TRBD2 agrees at 11 bases. Germline V gene lookup returns CDR1 DFQATT and CDR2 SNEGSKA (reference sequence). J lost 6 bases, V lost 3 bases, and 7 bases had no gene match. The CDR3 has 15 amino acids. CDR3 sequence: CSARATSGRFNEQFF. The CDR3 DNA is TGCAGTGCTAGGGCCACTAGCGGGAGATTCAATGAGCAGTTCTTC.

This clonotype was counted at least ten times. The gene calls are TRBV5-4 and TRBJ2-2; D remains ambiguous. Trimming took 0 bases from V and 7 from J, leaving 7 bases between them. Germline CDR1 SGHNT, CDR2 YYREEE (reference sequence). CDR3 length equals 13 residues. This CDR3 reads CASSLEGFGELFF. The CDR3 coding sequence is TGTGCCAGCAGCTTGGAGGGTTTCGGGGAGCTGTTTTTT.

Many counts were recorded for this clonotype. This chain links TRBV29-1 with TRBJ2-5; 13 bases fit TRBD2. CDR3 size: 13 residues. Germline loops: CDR1 SQVTM, CDR2 ANQGSEA. The junction had 7 bases not matched to a gene; V was cut back by 3 bases and J by 12 bases. Here the CDR3 reads CSVDLLAGGPEYF. CDR3 nucleotide sequence: TGCAGCGTTGATTTACTAGCGGGAGGGCCGGAGTACTTC.

This clonotype occurred a few times. The chain employs TRBV4-1 and TRBJ2-1, with D unclear. Trimming removed 5 bases at V and 8 bases at J, with 16 bases between. Germline CDR1 reads MGHRA; CDR2 reads YSYEKL. CDR3 length equals 14 residues. CDR3 amino acids: CASSKDPHVDEQFF. The CDR3 DNA sequence: TGCGCCAGCAGCAAGGACCCTCACGTCGATGAGCAGTTCTTC.

This clonotype has a handful of counts. A much larger clone differs by one base, so this may be a read error. The chain has TRBV28 and TRBJ2-7; no reliable D call. V was clipped by 7 bases and J by 2 bases, with 18 bases between them. Germline V gene data show CDR1 as MDHEN and CDR2 as SYDVKM. There are 15 residues in the CDR3. Here the CDR3 DNA reads TGTGCCAGCACCCTCATGGCGGCACTCACCTACGAGCAGTACTTC. Protein sequence: CASTLMAALTYEQYF.

J is TRBJ1-6 and V is TRBV11-2; D is unclear. The ends were cut back, 1 base at V and 6 bases at J, with 13 bases in the middle. CDR1 and CDR2 (germline): SGHAT, FQNNGV. This CDR3 contains 16 residues. CDR3 coding DNA: TGTGCCAGCAGCTTAGCTAAAGGGAAGGGTAATTCACCCCTCCACTTT. The encoded protein is CASSLAKGKGNSPLHF. The full variable domain, rest sourced from reference TRBV11-2 and TRBJ1-6, is EAGVAQSPRYKIIEKRQSVAFWCNPISGHATLYWYQQILGQGPKLLIQFQNNGVVDDSQLPKDRFSAERLKGVDSTLKIQPAKLEDSAVYLCASSLAKGKGNSPLHFGNGTRLTVT.

Ten or more counts support this clonotype. The chain employs TRBV7-2 and TRBJ2-7; TRBD2 matches at 7 bases. Germline values: CDR1 SGHTA, CDR2 FQGNSA. The CDR3 loop spans 15 amino acids. The junction had 8 bases not matched to a gene; V was cut back by 3 bases and J by 3 bases. The CDR3: CASSFTPSGGYEQYF. CDR3 nucleotide sequence: TGTGCCAGCAGCTTTACCCCTAGCGGAGGCTACGAGCAGTACTTC.

This clonotype occurred many times. This chain joins TRBV27 and TRBJ1-5, with 7 bases aligning to TRBD1. After removal of 5 bases from V and 7 bases from J, the junction contained 5 bases not matched to a gene. Per the germline V gene, CDR1 is MNHEY and CDR2 is SMNVEV (reference sequence). There are 13 residues in the CDR3. For the CDR3, the DNA is TGTGCCAGCAGTATCAGGGGGACCCAGCCCCAGCATTTT. Its protein product is CASSIRGTQPQHF.

This clonotype was counted many times. V usage is TRBV4-1 and J usage is TRBJ2-3; 7 nucleotides align to TRBD2. This CDR3 has 17 amino acids. Germline CDR1 and CDR2: MGHRA and YSYEKL. After removal of 2 bases from V and 3 bases from J, the junction contained 11 bases not matched to a gene. The CDR3 region is CASSQHFGGGPTDTQYF. For the CDR3, the DNA is TGCGCCAGCAGCCAACATTTTGGGGGAGGGCCTACAGATACGCAGTATTTT.

This clonotype was counted at least ten times. The chain recombines TRBV6-6 with TRBJ2-1; unclear D gene. V was pared by 0 bases and J by 6 bases, with 9 bases between. CDR3 length: 14 residues. Looked up from germline, CDR1 is MNHNY and CDR2 is SVGAGI (reference sequence). This CDR3 is CASSYSIGPNEQFF. The CDR3 DNA is TGTGCCAGCAGTTACTCGATCGGTCCCAATGAGCAGTTCTTC.

This clonotype was recorded many times. This chain joins TRBV12-3 or TRBV12-4 and TRBJ2-1; D unclear. Trimming stripped 7 bases from V and 6 bases from J, with 4 bases between. This CDR3 is built from 10 residues. CDR3 amino acids: CASTPNEQFF. CDR3 bases: TGTGCCAGCACCCCCAATGAGCAGTTCTTC.

This clonotype showed up many times. This chain connects TRBV28 to TRBJ1-2; 7 bases fit TRBD1. V was clipped by 10 bases and J by 4 bases; unmatched bases: 15. Germline CDR1 reads MDHEN; CDR2 reads SYDVKM. CDR3 length: 15 residues. In nucleotides, the CDR3 is TGTGCCACGACGCCCGTGGGGACAGCCACCTATGGCTACACCTTC. The encoded protein is CATTPVGTATYGYTF.

This clonotype was seen more than once but under ten times. This chain uses TRBV24-1 with TRBJ2-2; possibly TRBD1 for D (5 bases). Germline V gene lookup returns CDR1 KGHDR and CDR2 SFDVKD. CDR3 length: 13 amino acids. The germline V and J ends were trimmed by 9 bases and 7 bases, with 14 bases remaining between them. This chain's CDR3 is CATGRVSGGELFF. The CDR3, as DNA: TGTGCCACCGGCAGGGTGTCTGGCGGGGAGCTGTTTTTT.

In this sample, this clonotype turned up many times. V usage is TRBV11-2 and J usage is TRBJ2-7; D not resolved. CDR1 is SGHAT and CDR2 is FQNNGV in the germline V gene. The CDR3 loop spans 12 amino acids. V lost 5 bases and J 5 bases, leaving 10 bases between the germline ends. DNA of the CDR3: TGTGCCAGCAGCCAATACGTGGACGAGCAGTACTTC. It is translated as CASSQYVDEQYF.

V is TRBV4-2 and J is TRBJ2-3; 10 nucleotides agree with TRBD2. CDR3 length: 16 amino acids. Germline-derived CDR1 and CDR2 are LGHNA and YNFKEQ. The V gene end was trimmed by 1 base and the J gene end by 2 bases; junction bases not matched to a gene: 3. The CDR3 nucleotides are TGTGCCAGCAGCCAAGGGACTAGCGGATACACAGATACGCAGTATTTT. Amino acids: CASSQGTSGYTDTQYF.

At least ten counts were recorded for this clonotype. V gene TRBV20-1 combines with J gene TRBJ2-5; D is unclear. CDR1 and CDR2 from the germline V gene are DFQATT and SNEGSKA (reference sequence). This CDR3 contains 11 residues. The V and J ends lost 3 bases and 9 bases respectively, with 11 bases between them. Written as DNA, the CDR3 is TGCAGTGCTAGCCCGGTAATGGCCCAGTACTTC. Residues: CSASPVMAQYF.

A few counts support this clonotype. J is TRBJ1-2 and V is TRBV6-2 or TRBV6-3; perhaps TRBD1 as D (6 bases). Germline V gene sequence: CDR1 MNHEY, CDR2 SVGEGT. The V end was cut by 2 bases, the J end by 4 bases, with 17 bases between. The CDR3 has 16 residues. The DNA for the CDR3 is TGTGCCAGCAGTTACGCCCCAATAAAGGACAGCTATGGCTACACCTTC. Its translation: CASSYAPIKDSYGYTF.